The 21 T cell receptor beta chains below come from one sample, sequenced in a study of patients and donors after allogeneic stem cell transplantation. TCRdb itself ran the RT-PCR reads through MiXCR, one entry per CDR3 protein. This sample yields 920,000 or so distinct CDR3 sequences, of which about a sixth are seen a single time; roughly 6.4% belongs to the top ten. Material for sequencing was blood, either unsorted or a sorted T cell fraction (not recorded which). The receptors shown here come from a human donor who was either an allogeneic HSCT recipient or a stem cell or donor lymphocyte infusion donor (not recorded which). It is not recorded whose cells these are; they may come from a transplant donor.

This clonotype was observed a handful of times. The chain is built from TRBV12-3 or TRBV12-4 and TRBJ1-2; perhaps TRBD1 as D (5 bases). Trimming removed 3 bases from V and 3 bases from J, with 14 bases in between. CDR3 length: 15 residues. In DNA, the CDR3 is TGTGCCAGCAGTTTGGGGCAGAGGGGCCACTATGGCTACACCTTC. Translated: CASSLGQRGHYGYTF.

The V gene is TRBV4-2, the J gene TRBJ2-6; D possibly corresponds to TRBD1 (5 bases). The length of the CDR3 is 17 residues. Per the germline V gene, CDR1 is LGHNA and CDR2 is YNFKEQ. Trimming removed 3 bases from V and 0 bases from J, with 12 bases in between. The CDR3 protein is CASSQAQQVSGANVLTF. The DNA of the CDR3 is TGTGCCAGCAGCCAGGCTCAACAGGTCTCTGGGGCCAACGTCCTGACTTTC.

This clonotype was picked up many times. This chain joins TRBV6-5 and TRBJ2-7; 15 bases match TRBD2. The CDR3 has 19 amino acids. CDR1 is MNHEY, CDR2 SVGAGI, per germline. V lost 2 bases to trimming and J lost 0 bases; unmatched junction nucleotides: 8. CDR3 nucleotide sequence: TGTGCCAGCAGTTACAGCGGACTAGCGGGGGGGTGGTACTCCTACGAGCAGTACTTC. Its translation is CASSYSGLAGGWYSYEQYF.

The chain uses TRBV5-1 and TRBJ2-1; D may match TRBD1 or TRBD2 (5 bases each). The V gene's germline CDR1 is SGHRS and CDR2 YFSETQ. The V and J ends lost 2 bases and 6 bases respectively, with 12 bases between them. The CDR3 extends over 14 amino acids. CDR3 residues: CASSFRDPGNEQFF. The CDR3 nucleotides are TGCGCCAGCAGCTTCCGGGACCCTGGCAATGAGCAGTTCTTC.

CDR3 coding DNA: TGTGCCAGCAGTTCCGAGACAGGGAGGTTTGGAAACACCATATATTTT. Translating gives CASSSETGRFGNTIYF. V gene TRBV6-5 combines with J gene TRBJ1-3, with 7 nucleotides matching TRBD1. Germline lookup yields CDR1 MNHEY and CDR2 SVGAGI. This CDR3 spans 16 amino acids. With V trimmed by 4 bases and J by 3 bases, 9 bases remained unmatched.

This clonotype was recorded a few times. This rearrangement joins TRBV12-3 or TRBV12-4 to TRBJ2-1; D perhaps matches TRBD2 (11 bases). This CDR3 spans 18 amino acids. V was clipped by 5 bases and J by 10 bases, with 30 bases between them. This CDR3 is CASSPDRGLVLAGVEQFF. As DNA, the CDR3 is TGTGCCAGCAGTCCCGACAGGGGGCTGGTACTAGCGGGAGTAGAGCAGTTCTTC.

The V gene is TRBV5-1, the J gene TRBJ1-2; 11 bases are shared with TRBD1. CDR1 is SGHRS and CDR2 is YFSETQ in the germline V gene. The CDR3 is 17 residues long. Trimming removed 4 bases from V and 1 base from J; junction bases left unmatched: 9. The CDR3 region is CASSPRTGGAGNYGYTF. In nucleotides, the CDR3 is TGCGCCAGCAGCCCACGGACAGGGGGCGCTGGTAACTATGGCTACACCTTC.

J is TRBJ2-3 and V is TRBV24-1, with D perhaps matching TRBD2 (5 bases). CDR3 size: 20 residues. The V and J ends lost 4 bases and 0 bases respectively, with 25 bases between them. The V gene's germline CDR1 is KGHDR and CDR2 SFDVKD. The CDR3 protein is CATSESTRIFTTYSTDTQYF. The CDR3 DNA reads TGTGCCACCAGTGAGTCTACTAGGATCTTTACGACGTATAGCACAGATACGCAGTATTTT.

The genes are TRBV20-1 and TRBJ2-1; possible D gene TRBD2, 6 bases. The CDR3 consists of 15 residues. Trimming pared 8 bases from V and 7 bases from J, leaving 24 bases between. Germline assignment: CDR1 DFQATT and CDR2 SNEGSKA (reference sequence). CDR3 coding DNA: TGCAGTTCGAGGGCGGGGCAAGGCTTGTGGAATGAGCAGTTCTTC. Translated: CSSRAGQGLWNEQFF.

This clonotype came up a few times. V is TRBV6-1 and J is TRBJ2-5; 7 bases align to TRBD2. CDR1 and CDR2 from the germline V gene are MNHNS and SASEGT. The CDR3 covers 15 residues. The V segment lost 6 bases and the J segment 6 bases; nucleotides outside the gene matches: 13. The DNA for the CDR3 is TGTGCCAGCAGGGACTTGGGGGGGTCTTTGCAGACCCAGTACTTC. Translation: CASRDLGGSLQTQYF.

This clonotype turned up a few times. V gene TRBV20-1 combines with J gene TRBJ1-5; D remains ambiguous. CDR3 length equals 14 residues. V gave up 4 bases and J gave up 4 bases, with 14 bases separating them. Per the germline V gene, CDR1 is DFQATT and CDR2 is SNEGSKA (reference sequence). The CDR3, as DNA: TGCAGTGCTACAGATGGGATTGGAAATCAGCCCCAGCATTTT. This gives the protein CSATDGIGNQPQHF.

The chain combines TRBV12-3 or TRBV12-4 with TRBJ2-7; D remains unclear. The CDR3 length is 13 residues. V lost 10 bases and J lost 9, with 22 bases in between. DNA for the CDR3: TGTGCCATCCGACCTAAAGGTAGGAGCGTGCAGTACTTC. Its protein product is CAIRPKGRSVQYF.

The sample holds a few counts of this clonotype. The chain combines TRBV14 with TRBJ1-2; D gene ambiguous. V gave up 0 bases and J gave up 4 bases, with 15 bases separating them. Germline CDR1 and CDR2: SGHDN and FVKESK. The CDR3 is made up of 16 amino acids. The CDR3 sequence: CASSQDFWGSGYGYTF. As DNA, the CDR3 is TGTGCCAGCAGCCAAGATTTCTGGGGTAGTGGCTATGGCTACACCTTC.

This chain links TRBV4-1 with TRBJ2-1; D is uncertain. V was trimmed by 3 bases and J by 5 bases, leaving 14 bases between them. Germline assignment: CDR1 MGHRA and CDR2 YSYEKL. This CDR3 has 15 residues. The CDR3 spells CASSQDPAVHNEQFF. CDR3 in DNA: TGCGCCAGCAGCCAGGACCCCGCAGTCCACAATGAGCAGTTCTTC.

A few counts support this clonotype. The rearrangement uses TRBV4-3 and TRBJ2-2; D may correspond to TRBD1 or TRBD2 (5 bases each). V was trimmed by 4 bases and J by 6 bases, leaving 12 bases between them. The CDR3 loop spans 14 amino acids. Looked up from germline, CDR1 is LGHNA and CDR2 is YSLEER. The CDR3: CASSREQGSGELFF. The CDR3 DNA is TGCGCCAGCAGCCGGGAGCAGGGATCCGGGGAGCTGTTTTTT.

At least ten counts were recorded for this clonotype. The chain couples TRBV12-3 or TRBV12-4 to TRBJ1-1; no clear D gene. The germline V and J ends were trimmed by 7 bases and 1 base, with 10 bases remaining between them. There are 13 residues in the CDR3. CDR3 DNA sequence: TGTGCCAGCACCTGGAGAGGGAACACTGAAGCTTTCTTT. Translation: CASTWRGNTEAFF.

This chain connects TRBV7-8 to TRBJ2-7; D unclear. Germline CDR1 SGHVS, CDR2 FQNEAQ. This CDR3 is built from 13 residues. The V gene lost 5 bases and the J gene lost 3 bases, with 11 bases spanning the gap. The CDR3 coding sequence is TGTGCCAGCAGCCCCGGTGGGGACTACGAGCAGTACTTC. Translation gives CASSPGGDYEQYF.

This clonotype was seen repeatedly, ten times or more. This chain joins TRBV24-1 and TRBJ1-5; 8 nucleotides agree with TRBD1. CDR3 length equals 15 residues. The ends lost 4 bases at V and 7 bases at J; junction bases unmatched: 8. CDR1 is KGHDR and CDR2 is SFDVKD in the germline V gene. The CDR3 here is CATSESTGEGQPQHF. CDR3 coding DNA: TGTGCCACCAGTGAGTCGACAGGGGAAGGACAGCCCCAGCATTTT.

This clonotype was counted at least ten times. V is TRBV12-3 or TRBV12-4 and J is TRBJ2-2; 9 bases line up with TRBD1. The length of the CDR3 is 16 residues. After removal of 7 bases from V and 3 bases from J, the junction contained 9 bases not matched to a gene. CDR3 residues: CASNFEQGADTGELFF. The DNA for the CDR3 is TGTGCCAGCAATTTCGAACAGGGGGCGGACACCGGGGAGCTGTTTTTT.

This clonotype was observed a handful of times. V is TRBV5-1 and J is TRBJ1-6, with D possibly being TRBD1 (6 bases). Germline lookup yields CDR1 SGHRS and CDR2 YFSETQ. This CDR3 has 17 amino acids. V was cut by 0 bases and J by 0 bases, with 10 bases left in between. The CDR3 protein is CASSLARGNSYNSPLHF. The CDR3 DNA sequence: TGCGCCAGCAGCTTGGCTAGGGGGAACTCCTATAATTCACCCCTCCACTTT.

The rearrangement joins TRBV27 to TRBJ2-1, with 9 bases that match TRBD1. The CDR3 extends over 16 amino acids. Trimming removed 0 bases from V and 4 bases from J; junction bases left unmatched: 4. Germline-derived CDR1 and CDR2 are MNHEY and SMNVEV (reference sequence). CDR3 DNA: TGTGCCAGCAGTTTATCGTGGGACAGGGCTTACAATGAGCAGTTCTTC. Residues: CASSLSWDRAYNEQFF.